This is a list of T cell receptor beta chains from one sample in a study of blood T cells in healthy people across ages. Using its own MiXCR run on the 5' RACE reads, TCRdb lists one record per CDR3 protein. The sample consists of roughly 1.5 million distinct CDR3 sequences, approximately 43% of them appearing once. Sequencing input: blood. Source of these receptors: a woman aged 18-29 years in good health. Both conserved end residues are part of each CDR3. Clone size, where shown, is once, few, many, or a class for clones that have expanded.

clone size	V gene	CDR3 protein
few	TRBV4-1	CASSQVGTWYNSPLHF
-	TRBV28	CASRGGRRYEQYF
-	TRBV27	CASSFLMGTYEQYF
-	TRBV4-1	CASSHSTATNEKLFF
many	TRBV6-5	CASSSGLAGGSYNEQFF
few	TRBV7-9	CASSPGQSVFGYTF
-	TRBV7-6	CASSPGDSTRAFF
-	TRBV11-2	CASSSERYNEQYF
-	TRBV20-1	CSARDRRADNSPLHF
-	TRBV20-1	CSARDGPIGYGYTF
-	TRBV12-3/TRBV12-4	CASSLSGSTNEKLFF
-	TRBV9	CASSVEREGLDEQFF
few	TRBV21-1	CASTRGSRSGTFYGYTF
many	TRBV29-1	CSVDWTDYNEQFF
few	TRBV12-3/TRBV12-4	CASSLAYLRQGMDEQFF
-	TRBV20-1	CSAIEDFLYGYTF
-	TRBV9	CASSGHTTHTDTQYF
-	TRBV20-1	CSAGPGLAGGHGAKNIQYF
-	TRBV7-2	CASSLKRGTGNSGANVLTF
many	TRBV5-1	CASSLERYEQYF